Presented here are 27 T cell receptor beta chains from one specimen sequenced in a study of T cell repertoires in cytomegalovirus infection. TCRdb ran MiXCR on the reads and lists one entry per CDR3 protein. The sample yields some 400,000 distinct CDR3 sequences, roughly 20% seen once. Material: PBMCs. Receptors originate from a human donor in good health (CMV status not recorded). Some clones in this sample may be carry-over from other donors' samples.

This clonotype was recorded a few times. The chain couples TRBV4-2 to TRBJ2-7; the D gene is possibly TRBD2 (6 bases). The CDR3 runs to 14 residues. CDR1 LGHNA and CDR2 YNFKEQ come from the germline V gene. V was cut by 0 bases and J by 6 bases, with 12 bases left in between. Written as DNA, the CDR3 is TGTGCCAGCAGCCAAGAGACTAGTTCCCTCGAGCAGTACTTC. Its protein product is CASSQETSSLEQYF.

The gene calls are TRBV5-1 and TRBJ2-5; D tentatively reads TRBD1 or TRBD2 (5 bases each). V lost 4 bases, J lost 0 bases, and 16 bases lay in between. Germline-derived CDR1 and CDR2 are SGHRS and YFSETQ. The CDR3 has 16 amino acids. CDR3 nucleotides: TGCGCCAGCAGCCCCAAGGGGCCGGGGTACCAAGAGACCCAGTACTTC. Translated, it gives CASSPKGPGYQETQYF. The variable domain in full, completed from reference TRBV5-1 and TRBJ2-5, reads KAGVTQTPRYLIKTRGQQVTLSCSPISGHRSVSWYQQTPGQGLQFLFEYFSETQRNKGNFPGRFSGRQFSNSRSEMNVSTLELGDSALYLCASSPKGPGYQETQYFGPGTRLLVL.

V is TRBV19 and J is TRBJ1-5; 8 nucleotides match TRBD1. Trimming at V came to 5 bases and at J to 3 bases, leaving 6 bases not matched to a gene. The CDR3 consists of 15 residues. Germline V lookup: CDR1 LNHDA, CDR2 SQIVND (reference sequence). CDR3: CASSPRQGNNQPQHF. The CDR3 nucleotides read TGTGCCAGTAGTCCCCGACAGGGGAACAATCAGCCCCAGCATTTT. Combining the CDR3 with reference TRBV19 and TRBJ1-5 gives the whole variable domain DGGITQSPKYLFRKEGQNVTLSCEQNLNHDAMYWYRQDPGQGLRLIYYSQIVNDFQKGDIAEGYSVSREKKESFPLTVTSAQKNPTAFYLCASSPRQGNNQPQHFGDGTRLSIL.

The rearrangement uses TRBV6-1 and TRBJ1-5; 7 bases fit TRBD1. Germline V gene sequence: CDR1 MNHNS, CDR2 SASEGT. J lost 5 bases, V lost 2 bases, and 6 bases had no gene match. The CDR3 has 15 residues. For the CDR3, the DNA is TGTGCCAGCAGTGAAATGGGACAGTTAGATCAGCCCCAGCATTTT. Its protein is CASSEMGQLDQPQHF.

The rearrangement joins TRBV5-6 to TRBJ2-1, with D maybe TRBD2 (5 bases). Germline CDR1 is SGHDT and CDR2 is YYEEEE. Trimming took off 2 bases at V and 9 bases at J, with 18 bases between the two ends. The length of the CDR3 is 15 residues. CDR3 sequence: CASSLYNPDRGEQFF. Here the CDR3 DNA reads TGTGCCAGCAGCTTATACAACCCAGACCGGGGTGAGCAGTTCTTC. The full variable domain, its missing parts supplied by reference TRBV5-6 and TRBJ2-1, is DAGVTQSPTHLIKTRGQQVTLRCSPKSGHDTVSWYQQALGQGPQFIFQYYEEEERQRGNFPDRFSGHQFPNYSSELNVNALLLGDSALYLCASSLYNPDRGEQFFGPGTRLTVL.

This CDR3 reads CASSSQISEAFF. The CDR3 nucleotides read TGTGCCAGCAGTTCGCAAATCTCTGAAGCTTTCTTT. This chain uses TRBV6-5 with TRBJ1-1; D unclear. Germline V gene data show CDR1 as MNHEY and CDR2 as SVGAGI. The CDR3 covers 12 residues. V shed 4 bases and J shed 6 bases, with 9 bases lying between them.

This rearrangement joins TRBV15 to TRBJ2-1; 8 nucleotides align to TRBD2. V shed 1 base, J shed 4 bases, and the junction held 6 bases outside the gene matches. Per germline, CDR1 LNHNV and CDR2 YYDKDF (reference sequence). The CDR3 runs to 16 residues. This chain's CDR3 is CATSRGSSGYYNEQFF. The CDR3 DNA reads TGTGCCACCAGCAGAGGATCTAGCGGGTATTACAATGAGCAGTTCTTC.

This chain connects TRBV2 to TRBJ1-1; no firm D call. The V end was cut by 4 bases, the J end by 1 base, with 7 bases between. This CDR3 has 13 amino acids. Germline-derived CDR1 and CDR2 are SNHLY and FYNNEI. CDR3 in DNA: TGTGCCAGCAGTGCTTCGGGGAACACTGAAGCTTTCTTT. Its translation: CASSASGNTEAFF.

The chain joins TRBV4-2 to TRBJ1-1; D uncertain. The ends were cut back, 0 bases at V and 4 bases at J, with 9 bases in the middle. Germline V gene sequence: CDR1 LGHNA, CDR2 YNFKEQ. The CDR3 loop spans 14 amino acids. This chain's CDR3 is CASSQDRRGTEAFF. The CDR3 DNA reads TGTGCCAGCAGCCAAGATCGGCGTGGCACTGAAGCTTTCTTT.

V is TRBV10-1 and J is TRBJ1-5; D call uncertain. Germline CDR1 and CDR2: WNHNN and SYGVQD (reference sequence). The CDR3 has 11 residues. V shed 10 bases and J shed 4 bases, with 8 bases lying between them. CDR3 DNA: TGCGCCACCCGAGAAAATCAGCCCCAGCATTTT. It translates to CATRENQPQHF.

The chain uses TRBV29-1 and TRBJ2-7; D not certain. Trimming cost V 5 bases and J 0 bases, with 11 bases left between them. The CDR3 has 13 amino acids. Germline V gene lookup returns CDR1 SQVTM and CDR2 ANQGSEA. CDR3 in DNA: TGCAGCGTTCGAGGCCTTAGCTCCTACGAGCAGTACTTC. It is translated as CSVRGLSSYEQYF.

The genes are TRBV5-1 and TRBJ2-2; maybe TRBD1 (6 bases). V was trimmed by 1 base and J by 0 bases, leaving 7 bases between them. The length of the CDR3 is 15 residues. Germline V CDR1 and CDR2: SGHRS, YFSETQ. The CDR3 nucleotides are TGCGCCAGCAGCTTGCAGGGGACGAACACCGGGGAGCTGTTTTTT. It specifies CASSLQGTNTGELFF.

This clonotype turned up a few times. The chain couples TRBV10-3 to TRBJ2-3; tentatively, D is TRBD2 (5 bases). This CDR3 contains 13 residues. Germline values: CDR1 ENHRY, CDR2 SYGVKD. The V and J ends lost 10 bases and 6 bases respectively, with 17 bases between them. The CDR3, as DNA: TGTGCCACGCTAGCCTTTCTCGAGGATACGCAGTATTTT. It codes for CATLAFLEDTQYF.

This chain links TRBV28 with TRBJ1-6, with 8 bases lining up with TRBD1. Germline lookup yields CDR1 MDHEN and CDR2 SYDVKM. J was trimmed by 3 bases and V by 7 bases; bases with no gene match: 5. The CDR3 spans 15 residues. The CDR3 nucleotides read TGTGCCAGCAACACAGGACAGGGCTATAATTCACCCCTCCACTTT. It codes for CASNTGQGYNSPLHF.

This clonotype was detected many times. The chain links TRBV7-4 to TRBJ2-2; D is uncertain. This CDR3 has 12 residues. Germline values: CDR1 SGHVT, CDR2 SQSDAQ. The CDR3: CAAVPNTGELFF. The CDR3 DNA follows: TGTGCAGCCGTACCTAACACCGGGGAGCTGTTTTTT.

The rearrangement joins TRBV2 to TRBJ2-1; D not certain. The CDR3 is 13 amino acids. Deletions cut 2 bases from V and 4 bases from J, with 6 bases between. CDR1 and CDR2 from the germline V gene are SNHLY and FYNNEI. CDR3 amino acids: CASSEIGYNEQFF. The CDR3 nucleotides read TGTGCCAGCAGTGAAATAGGTTACAATGAGCAGTTCTTC.

Here the CDR3 DNA reads TGTGCCAGCAGTTTCTTTATGGGACTAGGGCAGGATGGTGAGCAGTTCTTC. Its protein product is CASSFFMGLGQDGEQFF. The chain couples TRBV6-4 to TRBJ2-1, with 8 bases aligning to TRBD2. V lost 5 bases to trimming and J lost 9 bases; unmatched junction nucleotides: 18. Germline CDR1 is MRHNA and CDR2 is SNTAGT. The CDR3 is made up of 17 amino acids.

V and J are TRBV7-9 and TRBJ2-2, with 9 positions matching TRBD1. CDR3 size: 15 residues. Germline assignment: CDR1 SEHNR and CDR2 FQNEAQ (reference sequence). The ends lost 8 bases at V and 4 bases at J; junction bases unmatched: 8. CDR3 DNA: TGTGCCAGCGGCGCGACAGGGGGTATCACCGGGGAGCTGTTTTTT. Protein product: CASGATGGITGELFF.

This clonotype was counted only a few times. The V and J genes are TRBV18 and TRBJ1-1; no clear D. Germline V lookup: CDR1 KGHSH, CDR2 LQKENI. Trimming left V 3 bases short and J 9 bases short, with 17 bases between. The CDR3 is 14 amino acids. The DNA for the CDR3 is TGTGCCAGCTCACCGGGTCGTACGGACGGGAAAGCTTTCTTT. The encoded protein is CASSPGRTDGKAFF.

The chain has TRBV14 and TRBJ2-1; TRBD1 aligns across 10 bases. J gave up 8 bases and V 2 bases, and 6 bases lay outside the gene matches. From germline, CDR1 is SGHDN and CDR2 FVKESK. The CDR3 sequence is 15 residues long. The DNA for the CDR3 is TGTGCCAGCAGCCAAACCGGGACAGGGGTCGATGAGCAGTTCTTC. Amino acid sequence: CASSQTGTGVDEQFF.

The CDR3 loop reads CASSSLNSGYTF. In DNA, the CDR3 is TGTGCCAGCAGCTCCCTTAATAGCGGCTACACCTTC. V and J are TRBV6-5 and TRBJ1-2; no definite D call. Germline V gene data show CDR1 as MNHEY and CDR2 as SVGAGI. Deletions cut 6 bases from V and 8 bases from J, with 13 bases between. The CDR3 has 12 residues.

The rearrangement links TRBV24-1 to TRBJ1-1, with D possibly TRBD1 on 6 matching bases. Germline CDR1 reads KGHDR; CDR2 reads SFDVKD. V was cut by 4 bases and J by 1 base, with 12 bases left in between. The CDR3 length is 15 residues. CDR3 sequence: CATSDPGQPNTEAFF. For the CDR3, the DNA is TGTGCCACCAGTGACCCCGGACAGCCGAACACTGAAGCTTTCTTT.

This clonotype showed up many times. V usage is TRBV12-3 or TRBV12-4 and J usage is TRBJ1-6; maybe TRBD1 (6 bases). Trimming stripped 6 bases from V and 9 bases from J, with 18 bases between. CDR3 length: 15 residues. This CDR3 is CASSSGQRFSSPLHF. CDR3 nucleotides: TGTGCCAGCAGCTCCGGACAGCGCTTTAGTTCACCCCTCCACTTT.

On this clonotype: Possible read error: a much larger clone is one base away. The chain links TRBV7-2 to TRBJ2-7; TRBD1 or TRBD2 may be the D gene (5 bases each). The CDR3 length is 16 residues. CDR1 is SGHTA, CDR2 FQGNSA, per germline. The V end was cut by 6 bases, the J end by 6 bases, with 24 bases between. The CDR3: CASSPYPRDQTSEQYF. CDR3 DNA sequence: TGTGCCAGCAGTCCTTACCCCCGGGACCAAACCTCCGAGCAGTACTTC.

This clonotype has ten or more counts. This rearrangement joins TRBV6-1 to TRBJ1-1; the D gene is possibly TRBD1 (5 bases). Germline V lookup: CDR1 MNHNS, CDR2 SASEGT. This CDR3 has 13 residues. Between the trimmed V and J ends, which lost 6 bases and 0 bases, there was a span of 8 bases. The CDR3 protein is CASRQDMNTEAFF. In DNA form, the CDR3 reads TGTGCCAGCAGACAGGACATGAACACTGAAGCTTTCTTT.

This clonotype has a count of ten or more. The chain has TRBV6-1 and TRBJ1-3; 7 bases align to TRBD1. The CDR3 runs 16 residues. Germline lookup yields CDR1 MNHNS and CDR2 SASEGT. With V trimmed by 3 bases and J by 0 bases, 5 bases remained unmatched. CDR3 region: CASSEGQLNSGNTIYF. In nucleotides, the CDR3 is TGTGCCAGCAGTGAGGGACAGTTAAACTCTGGAAACACCATATATTTT.

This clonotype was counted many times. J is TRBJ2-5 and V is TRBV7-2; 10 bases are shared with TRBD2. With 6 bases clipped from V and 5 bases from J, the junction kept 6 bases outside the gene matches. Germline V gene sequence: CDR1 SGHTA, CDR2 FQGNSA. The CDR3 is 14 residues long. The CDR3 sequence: CASRPLAGRETQYF. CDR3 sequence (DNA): TGTGCCAGCAGACCACTAGCGGGGCGGGAGACCCAGTACTTC.